This entry concerns a single T cell receptor (beta chain). These data come from a study of blood T cells in healthy people across ages. The authors ran a second PCR of about 7 to 12 cycles using a sample-barcoded 5' primer and a J-beta primer mix. TCRdb reanalysed the 5' RACE reads using MiXCR and keeps one entry per CDR3 protein. The top ten hold around 7.7% of the sample, which has some 1.5 million distinct CDR3 sequences, about 30% seen once. The CDR3 runs 16 residues. Germline values: CDR1 MNHEY, CDR2 SVGAGI. V lost 0 bases, J lost 5 bases, and 5 bases stayed unmatched. What was sequenced was blood. The origin of this receptor is a woman aged 25 to 39 in good health. The V call is TRBV6-5, the J call TRBJ2-7; 12 bases agree with TRBD1. CDR3 nucleotide sequence: TGTGCCAGCAGTTACTCCGGGACAGGGGGCTTGAACGAGCAGTACTTC. This gives the protein CASSYSGTGGLNEQYF.